The present T cell receptor (beta chain) was sequenced within a study of cytomegalovirus exposure and HLA in healthy donors (dated by TCRdb to about 2017). Concerning the study at large: An earlier analysis of roughly 570 of the donors reported about 280 Gb of sequence data and some 110 million unique TCR beta sequences obtained from some 170 million T cells. The later analysis used no new phenotypic data to find candidate immune exposures, relying instead on TCR beta sequences and their occurrence across donors. To predict cytomegalovirus infection status, the study combined high-throughput TCR immunosequencing, statistical association of individual TCRs with disease status, and machine learning. Across under 500 genotyped donors of the cohort, an average of about 250,000 unique TCR beta nucleotide sequences per donor were sequenced, and roughly 20% of those sequences were non-productive. Every repertoire in the discovery cohort had been generated on one and the same sequencing platform. Four or five DR-DQ haplotypes were treated as single units for association and clustering because of strong linkage in the cohort. Approximately 330 gigabases of sequencing data and around 80 million unique TCR sequences made up an early release that covered some 640 HLA-typed donors. The number of donors typed differed by locus, with roughly 620-630 for A, B, C, DRB1 and DQB1, over 500 for DQA1, approximately 570 for DPA1, and some 440 for DPB1. Using immunosequencing, the study profiled T cell repertoires from 666 subjects and related those repertoires to cytomegalovirus serostatus. Genome-wide SNP genotypes for about 65% of the 666 donors were used in a later genetic analysis, which treated that subset as a discovery cohort. Besides the first cohort of approximately 710 subjects, a separate validation cohort made up of 95 to 150 different subjects was used. The study aimed to test whether cataloging public T cell receptors could reveal signatures of past pathogen exposure. HLA typing included class I and class II loci at four-digit resolution. A later analysis re-analyzed previously published TCR beta repertoires from 666 donors and added high-resolution HLA genotyping to study TCR occurrence patterns. To decide whether each TCR beta V gene segment behaved as functional or pseudogenic, an earlier analysis of approximately 600 of the donors relied on high-throughput TCR beta sequencing. Donor age, sex, ethnicity and CMV serostatus were compiled together with the repertoire data. Among the 398 genotyped donors, approximately 81% belonged to the genetic ancestry cluster associated with self-reported Caucasian donors.

Inclusive of the bounding cysteine and phenylalanine, the CDR3 is 15 residues long. Only CDR3 DNA is held: 45 bases, read in frame from base 1. V is shortened by 5 bases, J by 6 bases, and the region joining them spans 17 bases. The germline V gene (reference sequence) gives CDR1 as LNHDA and CDR2 as SQIVND. Concerning this clone: It lacks a known antigen. Base quality data are lacking; no much larger clone is found one base away.

The library relied on the immunoSEQ multiplex PCR assay. For the multiplex PCR, a mixture combining 60 forward primers for TCR Vbeta segments and 13 reverse primers for TCR Jbeta segments was used. The CDR3 region of rearranged TCR beta genes was amplified from genomic DNA by a multiplex PCR assay. The amplified TCR beta libraries were sequenced on the Illumina HiSeq System as 87-base-pair reads. The authors' analysis ran thus. Across the roughly 600 repertoires, a later analysis counted 78 million or so unique TCR beta chains, roughly 11 million of which were shared by at least two donors. Raw reads were error-corrected and collapsed into unique sequences with a nearest-neighbor algorithm that merged closely related sequences to remove PCR and sequencing errors. Alignment of CDR3 sequences to IMGT reference sequences was used to assign V, D and J gene segments. Each retained sequence needed at least a six-nucleotide match to both a V gene segment and a J gene segment. A rearrangement counted as productive if the CDR3 had no stop codons and remained in frame with V and J, and every other rearrangement counted as non-productive. Following IMGT convention, CDR3 was defined as the stretch from the second conserved V-encoded cysteine up to the conserved J-encoded phenylalanine. The earlier analysis of 587 of the donors excluded any sequence lacking an unambiguous match to a single V gene segment. In an earlier analysis of about 590 of the donors, a V segment was called functional when productive rearrangements were above 56.7%, and segregating when the standard deviation between donors exceeded 5%. A statistical classification framework was built for diagnosing cytomegalovirus status from the catalog of TCR beta chain sequences. V and J gene assignment, in a later analysis, came from comparing TCR nucleotide sequences with IMGT/GENE-DB human TR gene sequences. Using the TCRdist pipeline, a later analysis assigned CDR3 sequences along with most-parsimonious VDJ recombination scenarios. A later analysis defined each TCR beta chain by its CDR3 amino acid sequence plus V-gene family, and excluded reads lacking a unique V-gene family. To address suspected cross-contamination and a sequencing artifact, a later analysis removed around 590 highly shared, low-generation-probability nucleotide sequences. For each public chain, a later analysis derived a clonal expansion index from normalized ranks of inferred template counts within each repertoire. Generation probabilities in a later analysis came from a VDJ recombination model fitted to out-of-frame rearrangements, and those results were checked against IGoR. Hypergeometric tests were used in a later analysis to score TCR-TCR, TCR-HLA and TCR-CMV co-occurrence, with a repertoire-size bias correction applied to the TCR pairs. In a later analysis, false discovery rates were estimated by permuting HLA or CMV assignments 20 times. In a later analysis, co-occurring TCRs were grouped with DBSCAN, and TCRdist sequence similarity was added when clustering was performed within HLA-allele-positive subsets. For co-occurrence clustering, repertoires with fewer than 30,000 or more than 120,000 public chains were excluded, along with four or five repertoires with anomalous nucleotide sharing. TCRdb re-hosts the immuneACCESS table, in-frame sequences only. Its copies lack some clones; in the studies checked, an unresolved V gene accounts for under half of them, and the cause for the rest is not known. V and J calls and clone size are as listed in that table; D and trimming were resolved from the DNA. The sample table contains over 150,000 clones; only one count was recorded for 65% to 90% of them. The top ten clonotypes cover roughly 10% of the sample.

The cohort consisted of 600 to 700 healthy bone marrow donors. At the time of sampling, all cohort members were nominally healthy, though unrecorded immune exposures were likely present. The donor was CMV seropositive and belonged to the group of about 290 seropositive cohort members. A peripheral blood sample was provided by each donor, and peripheral blood mononuclear cells were used for TCR beta sequencing. The Qiagen DNeasy Blood Extraction Kit was used to extract genomic DNA from the blood cell samples. What the study reported, not specific to this receptor: The authors suggested that the approach could potentially be generalized to other disease states and immunological phenotypes. HLA typing was unavailable for some donors at each locus, so association tests used only the typed subset. Most CMV-associated TCR beta chains appeared to be HLA-restricted in a later analysis, and the HLA associations seemed to be driven largely by CMV exposure. In a later analysis, HLA-associated TCR beta chains showed more clonal expansion and lower generation probabilities than non-associated chains that were equally common. In the study, 150 to 200 TCR beta chains were listed as associated with cytomegalovirus. A later analysis reported that several top co-occurrence clusters appeared linked to parvovirus B19, influenza, CMV and Epstein-Barr virus. The presence/absence analyses assumed that sequencing depth was roughly uniform across donors, and that assumption may not be true. Because counts were too low, about 18 rarely observed V segments, including chromosome 9 orphons, were excluded from the earlier analysis of a few hundred of the donors. Assigning TCR associations to individual alleles was difficult when HLA alleles, especially DR and DQ, strongly co-occurred. The 87-base-pair reads could not distinguish some IMGT-functional V segments, including TRBV6-2 and TRBV6-3, so those segments were excluded. In a later genetic analysis, a missense DCLRE1C variant was associated with V-gene and J-gene trimming of TCR beta chains, and the association was replicated in an independent cohort. For the cohort, immune exposure information was limited to CMV serostatus. The classifier was reported to diagnose cytomegalovirus status with high specificity and sensitivity in both the original and validation cohorts. The sequencing pipeline was judged likely to have produced a cluster of highly shared sequence variants as a technical artifact. In vitro tests confirmed that three of the cytomegalovirus-associated TCR beta chains recognize cytomegalovirus antigens. In a later analysis, around 15,000 TCR beta sequences were associated with specific HLA alleles at a false discovery rate of 0.05. In a later genetic analysis, fewer N-insertions in productive TCRs were reported among donors in an Asian-associated ancestry cluster than the approximately 710-donor mean. While some public TCRs were present in many individuals, most TCR sequences turned up only very rarely across donors. This cohort had only TCR beta chains sequenced, and the lack of alpha or paired-chain data limited which features could be detected. In an earlier analysis of 500 to 650 of the donors, most TCR beta V segments appeared in productive rearrangements about 87% or about 30% of the time, broadly matching IMGT annotations. In a later analysis, the rate of TCR association differed among HLA loci, with DRB1 alleles having the most associated TCRs and HLA-C alleles having the fewest. A further reported finding was that TCR beta sequences accurately predicted the HLA-A and HLA-B alleles for most subjects in the first cohort. Linkage disequilibrium might explain the correlated functional status among segregating V segments, but an unknown experimental factor could not be ruled out.

This receptor was taken from a man aged 50-60 years in good health and CMV-seropositive. The chain joins TRBV19 to TRBJ1-5; the D region possibly corresponds to TRBD1 (6 bases align). Input material: PBMCs. The nucleotide sequence is TGTGCCAGTAGTCCCCCTACAGGGTTTCGTCAGCCCCAGCATTTT. Translated, it reads CASSPPTGFRQPQHF.